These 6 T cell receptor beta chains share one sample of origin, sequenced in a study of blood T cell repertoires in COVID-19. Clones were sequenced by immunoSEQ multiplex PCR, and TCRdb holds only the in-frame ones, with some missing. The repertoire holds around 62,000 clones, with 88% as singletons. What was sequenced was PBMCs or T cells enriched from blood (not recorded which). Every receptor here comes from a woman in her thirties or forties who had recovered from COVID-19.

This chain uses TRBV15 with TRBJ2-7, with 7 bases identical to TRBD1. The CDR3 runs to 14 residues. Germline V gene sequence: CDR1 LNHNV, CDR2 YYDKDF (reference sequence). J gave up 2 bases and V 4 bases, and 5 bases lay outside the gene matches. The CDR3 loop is CATSNRDSTYEQYF. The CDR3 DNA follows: TGTGCCACCAGCAACCGGGACAGTACCTACGAGCAGTACTTC.

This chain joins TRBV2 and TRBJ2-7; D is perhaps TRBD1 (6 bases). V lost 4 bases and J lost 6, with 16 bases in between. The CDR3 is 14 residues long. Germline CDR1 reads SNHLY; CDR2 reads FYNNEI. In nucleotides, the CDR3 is TGTGCCAGCAGTGTACCGGACAGCGACCCCGAGCAGTACTTC. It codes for CASSVPDSDPEQYF.

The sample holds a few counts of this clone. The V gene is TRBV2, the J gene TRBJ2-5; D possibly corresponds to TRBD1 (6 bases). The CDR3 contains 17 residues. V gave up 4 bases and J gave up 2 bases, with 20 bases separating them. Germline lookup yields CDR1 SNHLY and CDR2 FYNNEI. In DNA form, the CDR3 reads TGTGCCAGCAGTGGGGATGGCAGGGGCCTGTCACAAGAGACCCAGTACTTC. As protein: CASSGDGRGLSQETQYF.

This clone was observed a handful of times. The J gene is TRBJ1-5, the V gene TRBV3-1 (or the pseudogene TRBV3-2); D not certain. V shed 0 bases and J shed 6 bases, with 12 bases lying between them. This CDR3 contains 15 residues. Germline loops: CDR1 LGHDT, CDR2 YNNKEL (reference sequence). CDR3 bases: TGTGCCAGCAGCCAAGATCTTCGCGGGGTTCAGCCCCAGCATTTT. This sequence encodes CASSQDLRGVQPQHF.

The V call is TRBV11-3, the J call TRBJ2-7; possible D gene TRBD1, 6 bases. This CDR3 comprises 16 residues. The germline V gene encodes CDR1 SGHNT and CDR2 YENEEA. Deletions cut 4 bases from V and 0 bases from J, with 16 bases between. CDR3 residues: CASSSKQGLSSYEQYF. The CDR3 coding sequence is TGTGCCAGCAGCTCCAAACAGGGCCTGAGCTCCTACGAGCAGTACTTC.

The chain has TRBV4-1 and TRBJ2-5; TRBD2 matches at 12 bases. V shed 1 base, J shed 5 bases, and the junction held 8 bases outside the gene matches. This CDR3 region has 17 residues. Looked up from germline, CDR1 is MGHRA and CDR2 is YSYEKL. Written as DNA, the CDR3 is TGCGCCAGCAGCCAAGCTCCTAGCGGGGGGGCACGCGAGACCCAGTACTTC. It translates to CASSQAPSGGARETQYF.